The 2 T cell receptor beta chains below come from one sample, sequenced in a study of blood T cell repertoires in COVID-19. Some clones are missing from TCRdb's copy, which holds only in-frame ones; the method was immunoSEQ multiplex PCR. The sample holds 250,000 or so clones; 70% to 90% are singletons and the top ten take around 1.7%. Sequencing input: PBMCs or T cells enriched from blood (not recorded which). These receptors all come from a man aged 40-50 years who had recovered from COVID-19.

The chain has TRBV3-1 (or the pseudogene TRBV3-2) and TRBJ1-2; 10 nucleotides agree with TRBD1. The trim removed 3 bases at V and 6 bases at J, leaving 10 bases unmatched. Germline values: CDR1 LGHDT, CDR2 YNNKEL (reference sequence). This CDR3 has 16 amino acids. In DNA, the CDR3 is TGTGCCAGCAGCCATGACCGGGACAGGGGATTGAATGGCTACACCTTC. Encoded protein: CASSHDRDRGLNGYTF.

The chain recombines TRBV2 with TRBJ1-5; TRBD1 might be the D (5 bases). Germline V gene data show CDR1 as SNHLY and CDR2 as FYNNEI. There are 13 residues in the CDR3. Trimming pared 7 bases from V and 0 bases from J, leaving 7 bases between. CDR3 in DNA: TGTGCCAGCAAAGGGGTTAGCAATCAGCCCCAGCATTTT. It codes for CASKGVSNQPQHF.